The 20 T cell receptor beta chains presented below share a single source sample, sequenced in a study of human T cells and chemical hapten exposure. TCRdb re-called the RACE reads through MiXCR, storing one row per CDR3 protein. The table lists 300,000 to 400,000 distinct CDR3 sequences, roughly 6.9% of them singletons. Specified time point: patch test 1, 2 weeks after DPC sensitization. Treatment of the sample: therapeutic diphenylcyclopropenone sensitization with weekly scalp DPC. Sequencing used whole blood, obtained in connection with sensitization to the hapten diphenylcyclopropenone (DPC). These receptors all come from a woman aged 18-29 years with alopecia areata. Some clones in this sample may be carry-over from other donors' samples.

V gene TRBV7-2 combines with J gene TRBJ1-6; a weak D match, TRBD1 (6 bases). Germline CDR1 is SGHTA and CDR2 is FQGNSA. The length of the CDR3 is 14 residues. Trimming pared 6 bases from V and 4 bases from J, leaving 10 bases between. In DNA, the CDR3 is TGTGCCAGCAGGCCCGGGACATATAATTCACCCCTCCACTTT. It encodes CASRPGTYNSPLHF.

V usage is TRBV20-1 and J usage is TRBJ1-1, with 8 bases aligning to TRBD1. Germline V gene sequence: CDR1 DFQATT, CDR2 SNEGSKA (reference sequence). V lost 2 bases and J lost 7; bases outside the gene matches: 6. The CDR3 contains 13 residues. CDR3 loop: CSARPTGTGEAFF. CDR3 DNA sequence: TGCAGTGCTAGACCCACCGGGACAGGTGAAGCTTTCTTT.

V usage is TRBV10-3 and J usage is TRBJ2-2, with D uncertain. The V end lost 5 bases, the J end lost 6 bases, and 19 bases lay between the germline ends. Germline loops: CDR1 ENHRY, CDR2 SYGVKD. The CDR3 extends over 16 amino acids. The CDR3 sequence: CAISTLDPFRAGELFF. The DNA of the CDR3 is TGTGCCATCAGTACCCTTGACCCTTTTAGGGCCGGGGAGCTGTTTTTT.

This clonotype has more than one count but fewer than ten. The chain has TRBV29-1 and TRBJ2-7, with TRBD1 as a possible D gene (5 bases). This CDR3 region has 11 residues. Between the trimmed V and J ends, which lost 0 bases and 11 bases, there was a span of 11 bases. CDR1 and CDR2 (germline): SQVTM, ANQGSEA. The CDR3 loop reads CSVEDQGREYF. Written as DNA, the CDR3 is TGCAGCGTTGAAGATCAAGGCAGGGAGTACTTC.

Ten or more counts support this clonotype. This chain links TRBV2 with TRBJ2-3, with D possibly matching TRBD2 (6 bases). The V gene's germline CDR1 is SNHLY and CDR2 FYNNEI. V was cut by 0 bases and J by 8 bases, with 18 bases left in between. The CDR3 sequence is 16 residues long. DNA of the CDR3: TGTGCCAGCAGTGAAGCGCTAATGAAGGGGCGGGGTACGCAGTATTTT. The encoded protein is CASSEALMKGRGTQYF.

This clonotype was picked up a small number of times. This chain joins TRBV20-1 and TRBJ2-1; 9 bases match TRBD2. CDR3 length: 15 residues. J was trimmed by 9 bases and V by 1 base; bases with no gene match: 10. Germline V gene lookup returns CDR1 DFQATT and CDR2 SNEGSKA (reference sequence). The CDR3 DNA is TGCAGTGCTAGAGTTCCTGCGGGGGGGACGGGTGAGCAGTTCTTC. Translated, it gives CSARVPAGGTGEQFF.

The rearrangement joins TRBV7-2 to TRBJ2-3; 8 bases map to TRBD2. CDR3 size: 18 residues. CDR1 and CDR2 from the germline V gene are SGHTA and FQGNSA. With V trimmed by 4 bases and J by 0 bases, 12 bases remained unmatched. CDR3 loop: CASSSPDMAGGSTDTQYF. For the CDR3, the DNA is TGTGCCAGCAGCTCCCCTGATATGGCGGGGGGCAGCACAGATACGCAGTATTTT.

In this sample, this clonotype turned up many times. The chain links TRBV10-3 to TRBJ2-3; D gene unclear. V was cut by 0 bases and J by 6 bases, with 16 bases left in between. Per germline, CDR1 ENHRY and CDR2 SYGVKD. The CDR3 sequence is 16 residues long. Here the CDR3 reads CAISESGTGGWDTQYF. In DNA, the CDR3 is TGTGCCATCAGTGAGTCGGGTACCGGCGGTTGGGATACGCAGTATTTT.

This clonotype was detected ten times or more. This chain links TRBV5-5 with TRBJ2-7; either TRBD1 or TRBD2 may supply D (5 bases each). CDR1 is SGHKS, CDR2 YYEKEE, per germline (reference sequence). CDR3 size: 14 residues. The V gene lost 4 bases and the J gene lost 4 bases, with 15 bases spanning the gap. The CDR3 DNA reads TGTGCCAGCAGCGGGACCGGGGCTGAGTACGAGCAGTACTTC. The encoded protein is CASSGTGAEYEQYF.

This clonotype was seen a handful of times. The chain combines TRBV27 with TRBJ2-7; 8 bases match TRBD2. CDR3 length equals 13 residues. The V and J ends lost 8 bases and 2 bases, in that order; junction bases with no gene match: 5. Germline V gene lookup returns CDR1 MNHEY and CDR2 SMNVEV (reference sequence). The CDR3 here is CASGTGGPYEQYF. The CDR3 nucleotides read TGTGCCAGCGGAACGGGGGGGCCCTACGAGCAGTACTTC.

This chain uses TRBV5-1 with TRBJ2-7; 8 bases are shared with TRBD2. This CDR3 has 18 residues. J lost 0 bases, V lost 4 bases, and 15 bases had no gene match. Looked up from germline, CDR1 is SGHRS and CDR2 is YFSETQ. The CDR3 region is CASSPNGGGGFYSYEQYF. The CDR3 nucleotides read TGCGCCAGCAGCCCCAATGGTGGCGGGGGGTTCTACTCCTACGAGCAGTACTTC.

This chain uses TRBV3-1 with TRBJ1-1; TRBD1 matches at 8 bases. Germline loops: CDR1 LGHDT, CDR2 YNNKEL (reference sequence). With V trimmed by 3 bases and J by 5 bases, 5 bases remained unmatched. CDR3 length: 14 amino acids. The CDR3: CASSQIQGATEAFF. CDR3 sequence (DNA): TGTGCCAGCAGCCAGATTCAGGGGGCGACTGAAGCTTTCTTT.

The table lists this clonotype with many counts. The V and J genes are TRBV6-2 or TRBV6-3 and TRBJ2-5, with 7 positions matching TRBD2. There are 16 residues in the CDR3. The germline V gene has CDR1 MNHEY and CDR2 SVGEGT. Trimming at V came to 7 bases and at J to 0 bases, leaving 11 bases not matched to a gene. CDR3 DNA sequence: TGTGCCAGCACCCCGGGGCGGGGGAAGTACCAAGAGACCCAGTACTTC. As protein: CASTPGRGKYQETQYF.

The chain recombines TRBV13 with TRBJ1-1; TRBD1 matches 9 bases. CDR3 length: 14 residues. The ends lost 4 bases at V and 13 bases at J; junction bases unmatched: 13. In germline, CDR1 is PRHDT, CDR2 FYEKMQ (reference sequence). The CDR3 coding sequence is TGTGCCAGCAGCTCTGGGACAGGGACAAACGGAGGTTTCTTT. It yields the protein CASSSGTGTNGGFF. The whole variable domain, remainder taken from reference TRBV13 and TRBJ1-1, is AAGVIQSPRHLIKEKRETATLKCYPIPRHDTVYWYQQGPGQDPQFLISFYEKMQSDKGSIPDRFSAQQFSDYHSELNMSSLELGDSALYFCASSSGTGTNGGFFGQGTRLTVV.

This clonotype was recorded a few times. The chain uses TRBV5-1 and TRBJ2-7; D unclear. Germline V gene lookup returns CDR1 SGHRS and CDR2 YFSETQ. This CDR3 comprises 12 residues. V was trimmed by 1 base and J by 6 bases, leaving 8 bases between them. The CDR3 coding sequence is TGCGCCAGCAGCTTGACGGTTTCCGAGCAGTACTTC. Protein product: CASSLTVSEQYF.

The chain carries TRBV20-1 and TRBJ1-5; D is uncertain. The CDR3 has 14 amino acids. CDR1 and CDR2 from the germline V gene are DFQATT and SNEGSKA (reference sequence). V was pared by 3 bases and J by 4 bases, with 13 bases between. CDR3 bases: TGCAGTGCTAGTTCGGGTTACCCTAATCAGCCCCAGCATTTT. It is translated as CSASSGYPNQPQHF.

There are many counts of this clonotype. The chain recombines TRBV15 with TRBJ2-7, with D uncertain. The V gene lost 0 bases and the J gene lost 1 base, with 7 bases spanning the gap. This CDR3 spans 14 amino acids. CDR1 is LNHNV, CDR2 YYDKDF, per germline (reference sequence). CDR3 protein: CATSRDTPSYEQYF. Here the CDR3 DNA reads TGTGCCACCAGCAGAGATACACCGTCCTACGAGCAGTACTTC.

The rearrangement joins TRBV9 to TRBJ2-7; 8 positions agree with TRBD1. The CDR3 is 17 amino acids. Per germline, CDR1 SGDLS and CDR2 YYNGEE. Germline trimming cut 4 bases from V and 3 bases from J; bases unmatched to any gene: 15. This chain's CDR3 is CASSPHYPWDRNYEQYF. The CDR3 DNA reads TGTGCCAGCAGCCCTCATTACCCTTGGGACAGGAACTACGAGCAGTACTTC.

This clonotype appeared many times. The chain joins TRBV29-1 to TRBJ2-3; D is unclear. V was cut by 3 bases and J by 1 base, with 11 bases left in between. This CDR3 has 14 amino acids. Germline V gene sequence: CDR1 SQVTM, CDR2 ANQGSEA. The CDR3 spells CSVDLEDGTDTQYF. CDR3 nucleotide sequence: TGCAGCGTTGATCTGGAAGACGGCACAGATACGCAGTATTTT.

The chain joins TRBV11-2 to TRBJ2-3; the D gene is possibly TRBD2 (6 bases). V was cut by 0 bases and J by 2 bases, with 18 bases left in between. The CDR3 sequence is 18 residues long. CDR1 is SGHAT, CDR2 FQNNGV, per germline. CDR3 DNA sequence: TGTGCCAGCAGCTTAGATCTAGTAGTAGCGGTATACACAGATACGCAGTATTTT. Its protein is CASSLDLVVAVYTDTQYF.